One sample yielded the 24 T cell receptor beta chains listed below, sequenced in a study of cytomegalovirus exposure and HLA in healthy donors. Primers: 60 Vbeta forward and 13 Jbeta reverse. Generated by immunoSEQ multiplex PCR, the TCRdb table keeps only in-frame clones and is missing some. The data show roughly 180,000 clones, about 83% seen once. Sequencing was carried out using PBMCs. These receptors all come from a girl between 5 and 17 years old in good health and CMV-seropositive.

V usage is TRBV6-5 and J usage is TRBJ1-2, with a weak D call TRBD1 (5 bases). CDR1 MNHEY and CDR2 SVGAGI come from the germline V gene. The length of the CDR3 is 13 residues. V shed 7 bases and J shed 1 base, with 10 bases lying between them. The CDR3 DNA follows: TGTGCCAGCACTCAGGGCCATAACTATGGCTACACCTTC. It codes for CASTQGHNYGYTF.

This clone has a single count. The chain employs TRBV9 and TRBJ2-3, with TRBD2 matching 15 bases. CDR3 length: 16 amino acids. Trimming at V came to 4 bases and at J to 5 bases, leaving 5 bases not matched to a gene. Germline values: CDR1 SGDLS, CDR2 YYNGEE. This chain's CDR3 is CASSTGLAGGEDTQYF. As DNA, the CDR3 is TGTGCCAGCAGCACGGGACTAGCGGGGGGAGAAGATACGCAGTATTTT. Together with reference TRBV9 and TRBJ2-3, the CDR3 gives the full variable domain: DSGVTQTPKHLITATGQRVTLRCSPRSGDLSVYWYQQSLDQGLQFLIQYYNGEERAKGNILERFSAQQFPDLHSELNLSSLELGDSALYFCASSTGLAGGEDTQYFGPGTRLTVL.

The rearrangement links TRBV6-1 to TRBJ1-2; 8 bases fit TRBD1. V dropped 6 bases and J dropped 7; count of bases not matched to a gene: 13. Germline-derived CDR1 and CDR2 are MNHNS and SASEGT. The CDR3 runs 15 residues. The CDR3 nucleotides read TGTGCCAGCAGGACGGATGGAACAGGGGGAAGTGGCTACACCTTC. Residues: CASRTDGTGGSGYTF.

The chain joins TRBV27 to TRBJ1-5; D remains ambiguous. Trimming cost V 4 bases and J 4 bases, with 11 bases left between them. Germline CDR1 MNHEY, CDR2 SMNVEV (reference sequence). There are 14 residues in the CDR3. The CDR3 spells CASSSLFANQPQHF. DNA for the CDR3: TGTGCCAGCAGTTCTCTCTTTGCGAATCAGCCCCAGCATTTT.

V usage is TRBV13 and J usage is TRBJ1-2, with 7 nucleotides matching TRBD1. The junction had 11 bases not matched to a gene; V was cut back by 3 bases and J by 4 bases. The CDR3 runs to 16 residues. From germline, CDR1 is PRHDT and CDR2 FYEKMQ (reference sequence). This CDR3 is CASSLSRRQGGYGYTF. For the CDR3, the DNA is TGTGCCAGCAGCTTGAGCCGTAGACAGGGTGGCTATGGCTACACCTTC.

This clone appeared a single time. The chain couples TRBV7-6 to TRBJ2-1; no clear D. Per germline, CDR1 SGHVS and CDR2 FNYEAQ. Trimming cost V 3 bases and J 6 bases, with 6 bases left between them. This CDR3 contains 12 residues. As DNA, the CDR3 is TGTGCCAGCAGCTTTACAGTCAATGAGCAGTTCTTC. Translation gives CASSFTVNEQFF.

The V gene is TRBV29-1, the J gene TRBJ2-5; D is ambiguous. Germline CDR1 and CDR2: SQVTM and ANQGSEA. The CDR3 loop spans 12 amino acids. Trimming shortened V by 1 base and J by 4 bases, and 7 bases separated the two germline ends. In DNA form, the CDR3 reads TGCAGCGTTGAAGGGGTAGCAGAGACCCAGTACTTC. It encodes CSVEGVAETQYF.

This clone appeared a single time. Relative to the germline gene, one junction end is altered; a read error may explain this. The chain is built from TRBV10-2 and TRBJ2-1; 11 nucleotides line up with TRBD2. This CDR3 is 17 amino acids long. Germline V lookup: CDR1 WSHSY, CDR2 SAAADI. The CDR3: CASSGASGGSSYNEQFF. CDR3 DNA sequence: TGCGCCAGCAGTGGGGCTAGCGGGGGGAGCTCCTACAATGAACAGTTCTTC.

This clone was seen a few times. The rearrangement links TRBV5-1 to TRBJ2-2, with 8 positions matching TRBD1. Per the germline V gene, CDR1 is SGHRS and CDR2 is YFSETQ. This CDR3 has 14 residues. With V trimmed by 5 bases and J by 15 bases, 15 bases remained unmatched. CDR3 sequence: CASRSDRERGSVFF. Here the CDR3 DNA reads TGCGCCAGCAGATCGGACAGGGAAAGGGGTAGTGTGTTTTTT. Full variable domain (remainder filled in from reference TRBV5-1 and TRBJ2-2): KAGVTQTPRYLIKTRGQQVTLSCSPISGHRSVSWYQQTPGQGLQFLFEYFSETQRNKGNFPGRFSGRQFSNSRSEMNVSTLELGDSALYLCASRSDRERGSVFFGEGSRLTVL.

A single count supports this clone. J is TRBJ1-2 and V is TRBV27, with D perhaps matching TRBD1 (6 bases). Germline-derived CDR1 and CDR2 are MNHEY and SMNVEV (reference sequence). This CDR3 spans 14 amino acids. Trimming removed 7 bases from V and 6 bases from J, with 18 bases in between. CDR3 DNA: TGTGCCAGCAACCCTGGGGGGGGGCGAGATGGCTACACCTTC. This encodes CASNPGGGRDGYTF.

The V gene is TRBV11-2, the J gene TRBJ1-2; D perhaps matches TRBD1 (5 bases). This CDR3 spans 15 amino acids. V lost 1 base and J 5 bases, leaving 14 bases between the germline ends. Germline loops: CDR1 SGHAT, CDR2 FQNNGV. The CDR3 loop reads CASSLVGAEPYGYTF. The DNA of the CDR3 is TGTGCCAGCAGCTTAGTAGGGGCAGAGCCTTATGGCTACACCTTC.

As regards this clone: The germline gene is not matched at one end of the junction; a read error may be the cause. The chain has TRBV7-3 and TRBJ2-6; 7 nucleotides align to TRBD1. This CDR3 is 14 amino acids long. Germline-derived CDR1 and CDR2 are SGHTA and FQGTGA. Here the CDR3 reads CASSITTGSNVLTF. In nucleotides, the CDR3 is TGTGCCAGCAGCATAACGACAGGGAGCAACGTCCTGACTTTC.

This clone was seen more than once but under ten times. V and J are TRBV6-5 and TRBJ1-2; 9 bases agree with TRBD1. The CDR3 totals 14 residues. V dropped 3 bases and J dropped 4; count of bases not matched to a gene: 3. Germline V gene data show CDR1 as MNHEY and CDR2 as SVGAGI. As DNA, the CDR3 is TGTGCCAGCAGTTATTCGACAGGGGGCTATGGCTACACCTTC. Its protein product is CASSYSTGGYGYTF.

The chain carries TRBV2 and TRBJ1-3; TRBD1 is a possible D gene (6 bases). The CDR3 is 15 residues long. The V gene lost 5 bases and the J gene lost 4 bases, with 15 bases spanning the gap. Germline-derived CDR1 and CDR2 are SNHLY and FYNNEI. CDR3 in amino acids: CASSFSGTTGNTIYF. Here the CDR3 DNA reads TGTGCCAGCAGTTTTTCCGGGACAACCGGAAACACCATATATTTT.

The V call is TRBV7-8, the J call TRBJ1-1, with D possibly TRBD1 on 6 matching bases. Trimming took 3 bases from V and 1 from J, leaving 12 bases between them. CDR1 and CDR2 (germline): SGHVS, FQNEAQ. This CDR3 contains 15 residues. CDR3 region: CASSLDSDPNTEAFF. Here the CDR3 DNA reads TGTGCCAGCAGCTTGGACAGCGATCCGAACACTGAAGCTTTCTTT.

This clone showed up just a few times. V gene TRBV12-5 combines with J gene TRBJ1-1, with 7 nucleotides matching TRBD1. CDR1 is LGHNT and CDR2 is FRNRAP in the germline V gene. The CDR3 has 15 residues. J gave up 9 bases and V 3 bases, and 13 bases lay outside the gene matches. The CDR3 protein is CASGLSSPQGLKAFF. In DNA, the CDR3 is TGTGCTAGTGGTTTATCCTCACCACAGGGGTTGAAAGCTTTCTTT.

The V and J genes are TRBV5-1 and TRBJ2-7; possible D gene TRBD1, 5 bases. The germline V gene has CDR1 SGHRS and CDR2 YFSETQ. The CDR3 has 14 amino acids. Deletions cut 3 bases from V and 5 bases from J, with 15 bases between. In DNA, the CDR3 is TGCGCCAGCAGCTCCCTAGGGGTGCCCAACGAGCAGTACTTC. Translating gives CASSSLGVPNEQYF.

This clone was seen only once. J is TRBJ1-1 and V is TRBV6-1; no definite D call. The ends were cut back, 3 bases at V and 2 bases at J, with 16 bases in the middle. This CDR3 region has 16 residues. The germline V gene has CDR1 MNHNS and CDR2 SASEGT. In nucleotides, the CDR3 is TGTGCCAGCAGTGACGACTTGGGAGTTGTTAACACTGAAGCTTTCTTT. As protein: CASSDDLGVVNTEAFF.

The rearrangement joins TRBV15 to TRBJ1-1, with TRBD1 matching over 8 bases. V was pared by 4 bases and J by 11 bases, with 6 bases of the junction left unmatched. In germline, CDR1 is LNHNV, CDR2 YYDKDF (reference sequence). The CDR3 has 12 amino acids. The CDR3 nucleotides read TGTGCCACCAGCATCCAGGGGGCAAGGGCTTTCTTT. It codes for CATSIQGARAFF. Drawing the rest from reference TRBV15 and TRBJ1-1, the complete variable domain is DAMVIQNPRYQVTQFGKPVTLSCSQTLNHNVMYWYQQKSSQAPKLLFHYYDKDFNNEADTPDNFQSRRPNTSFCFLDIRSPGLGDTAMYLCATSIQGARAFFGQGTRLTVV.

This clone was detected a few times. CDR3 sequence (DNA): TGTGCCAGCAGTGAAGGACTAGCGGATTACAATGAGCAGTTCTTC. This codes for CASSEGLADYNEQFF. The gene calls are TRBV6-1 and TRBJ2-1, with TRBD2 identical over 9 bases. This CDR3 has 15 amino acids. Germline-derived CDR1 and CDR2 are MNHNS and SASEGT. V was clipped by 1 base and J by 4 bases; unmatched bases: 2.

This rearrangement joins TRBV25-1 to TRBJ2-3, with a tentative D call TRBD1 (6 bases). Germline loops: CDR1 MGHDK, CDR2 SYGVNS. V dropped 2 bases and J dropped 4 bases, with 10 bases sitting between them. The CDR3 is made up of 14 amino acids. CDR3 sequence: CASSETGTSDTQYF. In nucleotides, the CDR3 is TGTGCCAGCAGTGAAACAGGGACATCAGATACGCAGTATTTT.

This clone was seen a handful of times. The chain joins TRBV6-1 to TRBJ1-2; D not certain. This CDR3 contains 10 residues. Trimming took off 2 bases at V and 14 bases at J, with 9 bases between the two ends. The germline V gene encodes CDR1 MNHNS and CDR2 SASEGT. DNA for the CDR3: TGTGCCAGCAGTGAATGGGCGTGGACCTTC. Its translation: CASSEWAWTF.

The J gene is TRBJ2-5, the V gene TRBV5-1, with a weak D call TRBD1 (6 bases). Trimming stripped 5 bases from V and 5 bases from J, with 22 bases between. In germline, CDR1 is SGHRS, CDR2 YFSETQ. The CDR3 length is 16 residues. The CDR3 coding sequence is TGCGCCAGCAGGCAAAGGACAGAACCCGAGGGGGAGACCCAGTACTTC. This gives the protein CASRQRTEPEGETQYF.

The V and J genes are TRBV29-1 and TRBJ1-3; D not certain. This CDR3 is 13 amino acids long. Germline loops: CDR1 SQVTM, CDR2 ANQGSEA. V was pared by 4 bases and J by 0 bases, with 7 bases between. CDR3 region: CSVVAVSGNTIYF. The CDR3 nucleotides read TGCAGCGTTGTGGCAGTCTCTGGAAACACCATATATTTT.